This T cell receptor beta chain was documented in a study of blood T cell repertoires in COVID-19. Study details: Some COVID-19 samples were acute and others convalescent; all came from the United States, Italy and Spain. The cDNA or gDNA used as material had been derived from T cells, B-cell-depleted T cells, or PBMCs.

How the authors handled the data: Scientists estimated how many nucleated cells there were by amplifying reference gene primers. Data came from immunoSEQ multiplex PCR; TCRdb stores just in-frame clones and leaves some out. The V and J calls and clone size come from that table; D and trimming were worked out from the DNA. The profile covers roughly 240,000 clones, with approximately 90% appearing a single time and about 4% taken by the ten largest. The ends were cut back, 5 bases at V and 10 bases at J, with 18 bases in the middle. The CDR3 is 15 residues long. Germline CDR1 reads MNHEY; CDR2 reads SMNVEV (reference sequence).

This chain joins TRBV27 and TRBJ1-6; maybe TRBD1 (5 bases). Material for sequencing was peripheral blood. The receptor was derived from a man aged 18 to 30 with active or convalescent COVID-19. In DNA form, the CDR3 reads TGTGCCAGCAGTAGTAGGGGCATCTTTGGATCACCCCTCCACTTT. This translates into CASSSRGIFGSPLHF.